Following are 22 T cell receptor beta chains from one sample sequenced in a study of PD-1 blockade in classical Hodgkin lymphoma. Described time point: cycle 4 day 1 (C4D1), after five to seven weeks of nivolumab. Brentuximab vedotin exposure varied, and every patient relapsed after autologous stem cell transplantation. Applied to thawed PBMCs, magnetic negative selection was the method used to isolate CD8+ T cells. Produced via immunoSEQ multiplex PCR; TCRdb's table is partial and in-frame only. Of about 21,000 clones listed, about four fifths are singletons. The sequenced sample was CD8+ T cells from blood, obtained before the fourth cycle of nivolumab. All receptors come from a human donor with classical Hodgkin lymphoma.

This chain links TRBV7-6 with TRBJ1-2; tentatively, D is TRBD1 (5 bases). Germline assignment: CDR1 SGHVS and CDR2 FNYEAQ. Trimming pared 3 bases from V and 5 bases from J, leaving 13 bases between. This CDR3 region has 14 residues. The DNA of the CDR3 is TGTGCCAGCAGCTTGGGGGGAGAAGGGTATGGCTACACCTTC. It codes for CASSLGGEGYGYTF.

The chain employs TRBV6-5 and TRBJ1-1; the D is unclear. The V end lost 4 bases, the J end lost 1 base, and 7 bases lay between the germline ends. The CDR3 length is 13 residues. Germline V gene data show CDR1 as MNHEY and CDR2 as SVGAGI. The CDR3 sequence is CASSSTQNTEAFF. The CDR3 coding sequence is TGTGCCAGCAGTTCCACACAGAACACTGAAGCTTTCTTT.

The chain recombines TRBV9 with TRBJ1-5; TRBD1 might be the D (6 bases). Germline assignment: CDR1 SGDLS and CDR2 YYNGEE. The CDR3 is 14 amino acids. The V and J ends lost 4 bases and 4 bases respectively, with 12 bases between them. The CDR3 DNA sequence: TGTGCCAGCAGCCTAGGGGGGGGGAATCAGCCCCAGCATTTT. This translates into CASSLGGGNQPQHF.

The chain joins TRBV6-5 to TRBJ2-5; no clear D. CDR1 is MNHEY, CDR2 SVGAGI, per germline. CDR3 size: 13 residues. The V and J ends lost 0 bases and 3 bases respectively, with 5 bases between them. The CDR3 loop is CASSYSGEETQYF. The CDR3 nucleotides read TGTGCCAGCAGTTACTCTGGGGAAGAGACCCAGTACTTC.

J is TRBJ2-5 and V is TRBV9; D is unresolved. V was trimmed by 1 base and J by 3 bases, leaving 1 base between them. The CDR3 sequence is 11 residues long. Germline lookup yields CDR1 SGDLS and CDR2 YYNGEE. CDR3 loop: CASSVKETQYF. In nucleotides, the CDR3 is TGTGCCAGCAGCGTAAAAGAGACCCAGTACTTC.

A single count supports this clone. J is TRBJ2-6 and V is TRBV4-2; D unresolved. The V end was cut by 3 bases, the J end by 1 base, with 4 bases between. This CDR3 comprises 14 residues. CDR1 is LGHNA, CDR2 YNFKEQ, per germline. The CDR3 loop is CASSQYSGANVLTF. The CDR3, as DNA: TGTGCCAGCAGCCAGTATTCTGGGGCCAACGTCCTGACTTTC.

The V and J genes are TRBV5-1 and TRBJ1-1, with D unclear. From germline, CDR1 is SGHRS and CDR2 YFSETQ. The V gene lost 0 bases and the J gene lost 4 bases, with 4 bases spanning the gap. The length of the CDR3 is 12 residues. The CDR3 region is CASSLVGTEAFF. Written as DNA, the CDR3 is TGCGCCAGCAGCTTGGTGGGCACTGAAGCTTTCTTT.

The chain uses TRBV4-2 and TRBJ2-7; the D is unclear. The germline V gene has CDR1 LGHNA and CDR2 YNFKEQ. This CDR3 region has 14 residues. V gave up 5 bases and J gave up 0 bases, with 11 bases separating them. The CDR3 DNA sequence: TGTGCCAGCAGCTTTTCAGCCGGCTCCTACGAGCAGTACTTC. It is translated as CASSFSAGSYEQYF.

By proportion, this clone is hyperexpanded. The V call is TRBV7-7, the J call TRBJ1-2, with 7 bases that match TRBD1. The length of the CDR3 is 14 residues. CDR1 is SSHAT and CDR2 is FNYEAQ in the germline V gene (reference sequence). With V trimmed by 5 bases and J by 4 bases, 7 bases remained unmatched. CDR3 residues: CASSLNGTAYGYTF. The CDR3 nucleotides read TGTGCCAGCAGCCTTAACGGGACAGCCTATGGCTACACCTTC.

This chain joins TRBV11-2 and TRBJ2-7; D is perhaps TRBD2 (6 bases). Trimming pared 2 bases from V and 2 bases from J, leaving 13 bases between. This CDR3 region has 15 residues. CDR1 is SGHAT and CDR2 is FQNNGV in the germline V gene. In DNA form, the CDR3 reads TGTGCCAGCAGCTTATTCCGGGGGTTAACCTACGAGCAGTACTTC. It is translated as CASSLFRGLTYEQYF.

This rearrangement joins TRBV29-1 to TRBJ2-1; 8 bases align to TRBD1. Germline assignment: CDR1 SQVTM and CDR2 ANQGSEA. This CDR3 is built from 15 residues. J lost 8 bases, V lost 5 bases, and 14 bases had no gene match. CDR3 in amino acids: CSVPRGTGKGYEQFF. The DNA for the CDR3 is TGCAGCGTTCCGAGGGGGACAGGTAAAGGGTATGAGCAGTTCTTC.

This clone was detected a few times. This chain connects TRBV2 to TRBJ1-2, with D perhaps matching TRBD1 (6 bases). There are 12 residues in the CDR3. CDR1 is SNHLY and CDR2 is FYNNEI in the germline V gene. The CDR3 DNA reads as TGTGCTACCAACTCAGGGGAAAGTGGCTACACCTTC. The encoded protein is CATNSGESGYTF.

CDR3 nucleotides: TGTGCCAGCAGCTCCCACGGTGTGGACGGACGCTACGAGCAGTACTTC. This encodes CASSSHGVDGRYEQYF. The gene calls are TRBV7-9 and TRBJ2-7, with unresolved D. CDR1 is SEHNR, CDR2 FQNEAQ, per germline (reference sequence). V lost 4 bases and J lost 3, with 19 bases in between. This CDR3 spans 16 amino acids.

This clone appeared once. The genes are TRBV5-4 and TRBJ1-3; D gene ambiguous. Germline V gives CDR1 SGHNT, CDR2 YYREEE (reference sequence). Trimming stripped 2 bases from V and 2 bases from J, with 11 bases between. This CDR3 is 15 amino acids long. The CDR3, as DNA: TGTGCCAGCAGCTTTTTCGGGAACGCTGGAAACACCATATATTTT. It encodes CASSFFGNAGNTIYF.

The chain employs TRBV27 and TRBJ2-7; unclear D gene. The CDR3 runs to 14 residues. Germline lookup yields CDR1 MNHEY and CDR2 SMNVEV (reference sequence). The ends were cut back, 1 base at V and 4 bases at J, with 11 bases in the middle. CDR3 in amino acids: CASSLYASRYEQYF. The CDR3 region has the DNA TGTGCCAGCAGTTTATATGCTTCCCGGTACGAGCAGTACTTC.

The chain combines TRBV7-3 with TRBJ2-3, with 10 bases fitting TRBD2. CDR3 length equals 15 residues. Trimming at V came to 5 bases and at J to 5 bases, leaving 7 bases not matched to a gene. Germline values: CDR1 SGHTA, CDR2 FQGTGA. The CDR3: CASSPSGGALDTQYF. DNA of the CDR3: TGTGCCAGCAGCCCAAGCGGGGGGGCCTTAGATACGCAGTATTTT.

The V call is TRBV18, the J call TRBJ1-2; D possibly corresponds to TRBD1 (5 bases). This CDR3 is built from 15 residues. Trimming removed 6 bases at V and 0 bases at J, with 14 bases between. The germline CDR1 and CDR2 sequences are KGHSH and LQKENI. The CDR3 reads CASSPWGGSNYGYTF. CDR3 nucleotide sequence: TGTGCCAGCTCGCCTTGGGGGGGATCTAACTATGGCTACACCTTC.

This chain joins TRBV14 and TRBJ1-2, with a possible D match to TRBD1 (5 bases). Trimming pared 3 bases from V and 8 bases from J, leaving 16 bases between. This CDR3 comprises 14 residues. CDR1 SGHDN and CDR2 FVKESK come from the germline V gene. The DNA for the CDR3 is TGTGCCAGCAGCCAGGGGCCGTCGGTGGGGGGCTACACCTTC. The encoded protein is CASSQGPSVGGYTF.

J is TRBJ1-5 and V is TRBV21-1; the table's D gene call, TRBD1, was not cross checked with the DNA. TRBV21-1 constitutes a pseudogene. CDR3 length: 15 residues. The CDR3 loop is CASSLVRGRGQPQHF. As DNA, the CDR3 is TGTGCCAGCAGCCTCGTCAGGGGAAGAGGTCAGCCCCAGCATTTT.

CDR3 protein: CASSAGTGGYEQYF. In DNA, the CDR3 is TGTGCCAGTAGCGCCGGGACAGGGGGCTACGAGCAGTACTTC. This rearrangement joins TRBV19 to TRBJ2-7; 11 bases match TRBD1. The J segment lost 3 bases and the V segment lost 6 bases, leaving 4 bases of the junction unmatched. CDR1 LNHDA and CDR2 SQIVND come from the germline V gene (reference sequence). This CDR3 spans 14 amino acids.

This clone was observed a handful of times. The CDR3 protein is CAWSVPLRGGINEQFF. The CDR3 region has the DNA TGTGCCTGGAGTGTACCGTTGCGGGGGGGCATAAATGAGCAGTTCTTC. V gene TRBV30 combines with J gene TRBJ2-1, with TRBD2 matching over 9 bases. The length of the CDR3 is 16 residues. Germline assignment: CDR1 GTSNPN and CDR2 SVGIG (reference sequence). The J segment lost 7 bases and the V segment lost 0 bases, leaving 10 bases of the junction unmatched.

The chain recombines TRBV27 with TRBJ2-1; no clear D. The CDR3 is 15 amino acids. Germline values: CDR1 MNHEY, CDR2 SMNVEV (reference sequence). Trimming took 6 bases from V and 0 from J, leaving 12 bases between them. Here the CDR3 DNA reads TGTGCCAGCAGCTCCGGAGAGAACTCCTACAATGAGCAGTTCTTC. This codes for CASSSGENSYNEQFF.